This T cell receptor beta chain was documented in a study of cytomegalovirus exposure and HLA in healthy donors. Study-wide findings and caveats: Productive rates of about 87% or about 30% were seen for most TCR beta V segments in an earlier analysis.

The study ran its PCR with 60 Vbeta and 13 Jbeta primers. Libraries were prepared by immunoSEQ multiplex PCR; TCRdb keeps only in-frame clonotypes and omits some of them. The data hold around 140,000 clones, with about 10% observed a single time. This clone showed up just a few times. Its specificity is unknown. From germline, CDR1 is SGHDT and CDR2 YYEEEE. V lost 4 bases and J lost 2, with 7 bases in between. The CDR3 is made up of 14 amino acids. The material sequenced was PBMCs. This chain connects TRBV5-6 to TRBJ2-6; D may be TRBD1 (6 bases). This clonotype originated in a woman in her 40s in good health and CMV-seropositive. CDR3 DNA: TGTGCCAGCAGCCCAGGGGCTGGGGCCAACGTCCTGACTTTC. It encodes CASSPGAGANVLTF.